This T cell receptor beta chain was recovered during a study of cytomegalovirus exposure and HLA in healthy donors. Germline-derived CDR1 and CDR2 are MNHEY and SVGAGI. The CDR3 is made up of 14 amino acids. The ends lost 4 bases at V and 8 bases at J; junction bases unmatched: 7. Points on this clone: The antigen is undetermined.

The study ran its PCR with 60 Vbeta and 13 Jbeta primers. Authors' processing steps: The authors later counted 65 million to 90 million unique TCR beta chains, roughly 11 million of them shared. Repertoires were generated with immunoSEQ multiplex PCR, while TCRdb's copy carries only in-frame clones and drops some. V and J calls plus clone size are reproduced from that table; the DNA served to infer D and trimming. The data hold 90,000 to 110,000 clones, with 73% observed a single time. Notes on the study in general: Associated with cytomegalovirus, according to the listing, were 150 to 200 TCR beta chains. Trimming of TCR beta V- and J-genes showed a link, identified in a later analysis, to a missense DCLRE1C variant.

The specimen was PBMCs. J is TRBJ1-2 and V is TRBV6-5, with TRBD1 matching over 10 bases. This TCR was recovered from a man aged 40-49 years in good health and CMV-seronegative. The CDR3 nucleotides are TGTGCCAGCAGTTCCGGGACAGGGGCAAGCGGCTACACCTTC. Translating it yields CASSSGTGASGYTF.